This record concerns one T cell receptor (beta chain) sequence. Amplification targeted the TCR beta CDR3 regions, with RNA transcripts as the source material. The first round was an RT-PCR with HTBI primers, and the second round was a multiplex PCR. One entry per CDR3 protein results from TCRdb running MiXCR on the multiplex PCR reads. The sample carries some 350,000 distinct CDR3 sequences, about 18% recorded once. The source of the sample is a study of Graves' ophthalmopathy and Graves' hyperthyroidism. Diagnosis used clinical symptoms, serum thyroxine, TRAb, thyroid ultrasound and orbital computed tomography. The germline CDR1 and CDR2 sequences are MNHNS and SASEGT. The CDR3 is 14 residues long. V lost 6 bases and J 0 bases, leaving 11 bases between the germline ends.

The source is an adult woman with stable Graves' hyperthyroidism. The V call is TRBV6-1, the J call TRBJ1-1; D may be TRBD1 (5 bases). Material: peripheral blood. CDR3 coding DNA: TGTGCCAGCAGGCCAGGGAATTTGAACACTGAAGCTTTCTTT. Translation: CASRPGNLNTEAFF.